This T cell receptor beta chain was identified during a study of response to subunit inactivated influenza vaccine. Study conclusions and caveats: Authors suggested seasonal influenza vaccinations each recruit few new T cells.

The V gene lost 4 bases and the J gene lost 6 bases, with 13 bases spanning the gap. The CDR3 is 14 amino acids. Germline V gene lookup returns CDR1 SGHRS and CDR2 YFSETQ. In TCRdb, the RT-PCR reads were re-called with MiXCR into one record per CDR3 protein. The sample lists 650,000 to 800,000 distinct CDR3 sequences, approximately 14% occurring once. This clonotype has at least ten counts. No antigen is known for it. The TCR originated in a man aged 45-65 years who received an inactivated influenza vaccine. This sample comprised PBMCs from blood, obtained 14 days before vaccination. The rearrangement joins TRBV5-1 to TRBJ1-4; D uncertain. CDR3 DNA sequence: TGCGCCAGCAGCCTGGGAGGCAAGGATGAAAAACTGTTTTTT. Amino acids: CASSLGGKDEKLFF.